This is a list of T cell receptor beta chains from one sample in a study of blood T cells in healthy people across ages. TCRdb independently ran MiXCR on the 5' RACE reads; one entry per CDR3 protein. The profile shows roughly 800,000 distinct CDR3 sequences, about 36% of them singletons. Sequenced: blood. These receptor sequences come from a man younger than 30 in good health. Each CDR3 is given with its conserved first and last residue. A D gene is named only where the DNA matches it firmly. Rows give clone size only sometimes, using once, few, many, or a class for an expanded clone.

abundance: .
d_gene: .
j_gene: TRBJ2-1
v_gene: TRBV6-6
CDR3nt: TGTGCCAGCAGTTCGCCCCCGGGACTCCGGTTCTTC
CDR3aa: CASSSPPGLRFF

abundance: few
d_gene: .
j_gene: TRBJ1-2
v_gene: TRBV7-2
CDR3nt: TGTGCCAGCAGCGCAAAGGGGGGGGATGGCTACACCTTC
CDR3aa: CASSAKGGDGYTF

abundance: .
d_gene: .
j_gene: TRBJ2-1
v_gene: TRBV27
CDR3nt: TGTGCCAGCAGTTTATCAAGACTCTACAATGAGCAGTTCTTC
CDR3aa: CASSLSRLYNEQFF

abundance: few
d_gene: .
j_gene: TRBJ1-1
v_gene: TRBV29-1
CDR3nt: TGCAGCGTTGTTGAAGGGCGGGCTTTCTTT
CDR3aa: CSVVEGRAFF

abundance: few
d_gene: .
j_gene: TRBJ1-5
v_gene: TRBV4-3
CDR3nt: TGCGCCAGCAGCCAAGATGTGATGATCCAGCCCCAGCATTTT
CDR3aa: CASSQDVMIQPQHF

abundance: .
d_gene: .
j_gene: TRBJ2-1
v_gene: TRBV28
CDR3nt: TGTGCCAGCAGTACAGACTGGGGGAATGAGCAGTTCTTC
CDR3aa: CASSTDWGNEQFF

abundance: .
d_gene: .
j_gene: TRBJ1-2
v_gene: TRBV3-1
CDR3nt: TGTGCCAGCAGCCAAGAAATCGGGCCGCGCTATGGCTACACCTTC
CDR3aa: CASSQEIGPRYGYTF

abundance: .
d_gene: TRBD1
j_gene: TRBJ1-2
v_gene: TRBV9
CDR3nt: TGTGCCAGCAGCGGGACAGGGCCGGGAGCCGCCTATTCTGGCTACACCTTC
CDR3aa: CASSGTGPGAAYSGYTF

abundance: many
d_gene: .
j_gene: TRBJ2-2
v_gene: TRBV28
CDR3nt: TGTGCCAGCAGGGAATCGGTCGTATCGAACACCGGGGAGCTGTTTTTT
CDR3aa: CASRESVVSNTGELFF

abundance: .
d_gene: .
j_gene: TRBJ1-5
v_gene: TRBV6-5
CDR3nt: TGTGCCAGCAGCGGACAGAACAATCAGCCCCAGCATTTT
CDR3aa: CASSGQNNQPQHF

abundance: .
d_gene: TRBD2
j_gene: TRBJ2-5
v_gene: TRBV20-1
CDR3nt: TGCAGTGCTAGCGGCGGCGGGGGCCAGTACTTC
CDR3aa: CSASGGGGQYF

abundance: .
d_gene: .
j_gene: TRBJ2-2
v_gene: TRBV7-2
CDR3nt: TGTGCCAGCAGCTTAGAAGGGCCCCTCGGGGGGCTGAGCACCGGGGAGCTGTTTTTT
CDR3aa: CASSLEGPLGGLSTGELFF

abundance: .
d_gene: .
j_gene: TRBJ2-7
v_gene: TRBV20-1
CDR3nt: TGCAGTGCATTCTCAGGCAGGGCCTACGAGCAGTACTTC
CDR3aa: CSAFSGRAYEQYF

abundance: .
d_gene: TRBD1
j_gene: TRBJ1-4
v_gene: TRBV9
CDR3nt: TGTGCCAGCAGCTTGGGACAGGGTTCCTCTAATGAAAAACTGTTTTTT
CDR3aa: CASSLGQGSSNEKLFF

abundance: .
d_gene: .
j_gene: TRBJ2-2
v_gene: TRBV24-1
CDR3nt: TGTGCCACCAGTGAATGGGGGACCACCGGGGAGCTGTTTTTT
CDR3aa: CATSEWGTTGELFF

abundance: few
d_gene: .
j_gene: TRBJ2-2
v_gene: TRBV7-9
CDR3nt: TGTGCCAGCAGCCAAAAGCCAAGGGATGGCATTTTCGGGGAGCTGTTTTTT
CDR3aa: CASSQKPRDGIFGELFF

abundance: many
d_gene: TRBD1
j_gene: TRBJ2-5
v_gene: TRBV4-3
CDR3nt: TGCGCCAGCAGCCAGACGACAGGGACCCAAGAGACCCAGTACTTC
CDR3aa: CASSQTTGTQETQYF

abundance: .
d_gene: .
j_gene: TRBJ2-3
v_gene: TRBV2
CDR3nt: TGTGCCACCTCCGGACGGGGAGGTGTGGTAGATACGCAGTATTTT
CDR3aa: CATSGRGGVVDTQYF

abundance: .
d_gene: TRBD1
j_gene: TRBJ1-2
v_gene: TRBV7-3
CDR3nt: TGTGCCAGCAGCCCATACGGACAGGGTGGCGGTGGCTACACCTTC
CDR3aa: CASSPYGQGGGGYTF

abundance: few
d_gene: .
j_gene: TRBJ2-7
v_gene: TRBV14
CDR3nt: TGTGCCAGCAGCCTCTCCGGGACAAGGGTAAGGCACGAGCAGTACTTC
CDR3aa: CASSLSGTRVRHEQYF

abundance: few
d_gene: TRBD2
j_gene: TRBJ2-5
v_gene: TRBV30
CDR3nt: TGTGCCTGGAGTGTAGATACGGCGGGGGAGCAGTACTTC
CDR3aa: CAWSVDTAGEQYF

abundance: .
d_gene: .
j_gene: TRBJ2-3
v_gene: TRBV9
CDR3nt: TGTGCCAGCAGCGTAGCCAGCCACGCCGTAGATACGCAGTATTTT
CDR3aa: CASSVASHAVDTQYF

abundance: many
d_gene: .
j_gene: TRBJ2-7
v_gene: TRBV7-9
CDR3nt: TGTGCCAGCAGCCCGAGACAGGTTCTCTACGAGCAGTACTTC
CDR3aa: CASSPRQVLYEQYF

abundance: .
d_gene: .
j_gene: TRBJ1-4
v_gene: TRBV21-1
CDR3nt: TGTGCCAGCAGCAAAGTCACAGGTGGGGCGTTCACTAATGAAAAACTGTTTTTT
CDR3aa: CASSKVTGGAFTNEKLFF

abundance: many
d_gene: .
j_gene: TRBJ2-5
v_gene: TRBV4-1
CDR3nt: TGCGCCAGCAGCCAAGGACGATCAGTGGAGACCCAGTACTTC
CDR3aa: CASSQGRSVETQYF

abundance: .
d_gene: TRBD1
j_gene: TRBJ1-2
v_gene: TRBV7-9
CDR3nt: TGTGCCAGCAGCCTAGGGGACAGGGCTGGCTACACCTTC
CDR3aa: CASSLGDRAGYTF

abundance: many
d_gene: .
j_gene: TRBJ2-5
v_gene: TRBV5-1
CDR3nt: TGCGCCAGCAGCGCATCACAGATACAAGAGACCCAGTACTTC
CDR3aa: CASSASQIQETQYF

abundance: few
d_gene: .
j_gene: TRBJ2-7
v_gene: TRBV20-1
CDR3nt: TGCAGTGCTAGAGTTCAGCTCGACAATGAGCAGTACTTC
CDR3aa: CSARVQLDNEQYF

abundance: few
d_gene: .
j_gene: TRBJ1-5
v_gene: TRBV28
CDR3nt: TGTGCCAGCAGCTACCAGGGGTTGGGCAATCAGCCCCAGCATTTT
CDR3aa: CASSYQGLGNQPQHF

abundance: few
d_gene: .
j_gene: TRBJ2-5
v_gene: TRBV13
CDR3nt: TGTGCCAGCAGCCCTAGCTATCAGGGAGAGACCCAGTACTTC
CDR3aa: CASSPSYQGETQYF

abundance: .
d_gene: .
j_gene: TRBJ1-2
v_gene: TRBV5-5
CDR3nt: TGCGCCAGCAGCTTGGAGGTCAGGGGAGGCGGCTACACCTTC
CDR3aa: CASSLEVRGGGYTF

abundance: few
d_gene: TRBD1
j_gene: TRBJ2-2
v_gene: TRBV20-1
CDR3nt: TGCAGTGCTAGAGATTCCTTCTGGACAGGGAAAGACACCGGGGAGCTGTTTTTT
CDR3aa: CSARDSFWTGKDTGELFF

abundance: .
d_gene: .
j_gene: TRBJ2-6
v_gene: TRBV25-1
CDR3nt: TGTGCCAGCAGTGCGATTGGCGCTGGGGCCAACGTCCTGACTTTC
CDR3aa: CASSAIGAGANVLTF

abundance: few
d_gene: .
j_gene: TRBJ2-5
v_gene: TRBV20-1
CDR3nt: TGCAGTGCTAGGAATAGGCAAGAGACCCAGTACTTC
CDR3aa: CSARNRQETQYF

abundance: few
d_gene: .
j_gene: TRBJ2-1
v_gene: TRBV6-2/TRBV6-3
CDR3nt: TGTGCCAGCAGTTACCCGGACGGACTATACAATGAGCAGTTCTTC
CDR3aa: CASSYPDGLYNEQFF

abundance: .
d_gene: .
j_gene: TRBJ2-3
v_gene: TRBV12-3/TRBV12-4
CDR3nt: TGTGCCAGCAGGGGCCTCAGGGACCTCGGCACAGATACGCAGTATTTT
CDR3aa: CASRGLRDLGTDTQYF

abundance: .
d_gene: .
j_gene: TRBJ1-2
v_gene: TRBV3-1
CDR3nt: TGTGCCAGCAGGAGTGGGGGTTATGGCTACACCTTC
CDR3aa: CASRSGGYGYTF

abundance: few
d_gene: TRBD2
j_gene: TRBJ2-3
v_gene: TRBV20-1
CDR3nt: TGCAGTGCTACCGAGACTAGCGGGGGGGACCGACTGGTTTCAGATACGCAGTATTTT
CDR3aa: CSATETSGGDRLVSDTQYF

abundance: many
d_gene: TRBD1
j_gene: TRBJ1-2
v_gene: TRBV20-1
CDR3nt: TGCAGTGCTAGTGTGGACAGGGAAGGAGGCTACACCTTC
CDR3aa: CSASVDREGGYTF

abundance: .
d_gene: TRBD1
j_gene: TRBJ2-5
v_gene: TRBV10-3
CDR3nt: TGTGCCATCAGTGGGGGACAGGGGGCCGGAGAGACCCAGTACTTC
CDR3aa: CAISGGQGAGETQYF

abundance: .
d_gene: .
j_gene: TRBJ1-6
v_gene: TRBV12-3/TRBV12-4
CDR3nt: TGTGTCAGCAGTTTCGGGGACCGCCATTCACCCCTCCACTTT
CDR3aa: CVSSFGDRHSPLHF

abundance: .
d_gene: .
j_gene: TRBJ1-6
v_gene: TRBV20-1
CDR3nt: TGCAGTGCTTTAGGAGGGCAGGTCAATCAGGGTAATTCACCCCTCCACTTT
CDR3aa: CSALGGQVNQGNSPLHF

abundance: .
d_gene: .
j_gene: TRBJ1-1
v_gene: TRBV9
CDR3nt: TGTGCCAGCAGCGTAGGGGGGGCGCTGGACACTGAAGCTTTCTTT
CDR3aa: CASSVGGALDTEAFF

abundance: .
d_gene: TRBD1
j_gene: TRBJ2-6
v_gene: TRBV20-1
CDR3nt: TGCAGTGCCGAAGTCAGGGGGCTTGCTGGGGCCAACGTCCTGACTTTC
CDR3aa: CSAEVRGLAGANVLTF

abundance: once
d_gene: .
j_gene: TRBJ2-2
v_gene: TRBV5-1
CDR3nt: TGCGCCAGCAGCCAGAGGGATTCGAACACCGGGGAGCTGTTTTTT
CDR3aa: CASSQRDSNTGELFF

abundance: few
d_gene: .
j_gene: TRBJ1-1
v_gene: TRBV2
CDR3nt: TGTGCCAGCAGCGGGACACGCACTGAAGCTTTCTTT
CDR3aa: CASSGTRTEAFF

abundance: .
d_gene: TRBD1
j_gene: TRBJ2-5
v_gene: TRBV5-1
CDR3nt: TGCGCCAGTAGCTTGGTATGGACAGGGTACAATGAGCAGTACTTC
CDR3aa: CASSLVWTGYNEQYF

abundance: .
d_gene: TRBD2
j_gene: TRBJ2-5
v_gene: TRBV29-1
CDR3nt: TGCAGCGTTGTCGCTAGCGGGGGAAAAGAGACCCAGTACTTC
CDR3aa: CSVVASGGKETQYF

abundance: few
d_gene: TRBD1
j_gene: TRBJ2-3
v_gene: TRBV15
CDR3nt: TGTGCCACCAGCAGAGATTGGGGACAGGGAGGAACAGATACGCAGTATTTT
CDR3aa: CATSRDWGQGGTDTQYF

abundance: .
d_gene: .
j_gene: TRBJ2-3
v_gene: TRBV20-1
CDR3nt: TGCAGTACTAGGACAGGAGGGGGCACAGATACGCAGTATTTT
CDR3aa: CSTRTGGGTDTQYF

abundance: .
d_gene: .
j_gene: TRBJ2-7
v_gene: TRBV5-5
CDR3nt: TGTGCCAGCAGCCCTGGGATTGCGGGTAATGAGCAGTACTTC
CDR3aa: CASSPGIAGNEQYF